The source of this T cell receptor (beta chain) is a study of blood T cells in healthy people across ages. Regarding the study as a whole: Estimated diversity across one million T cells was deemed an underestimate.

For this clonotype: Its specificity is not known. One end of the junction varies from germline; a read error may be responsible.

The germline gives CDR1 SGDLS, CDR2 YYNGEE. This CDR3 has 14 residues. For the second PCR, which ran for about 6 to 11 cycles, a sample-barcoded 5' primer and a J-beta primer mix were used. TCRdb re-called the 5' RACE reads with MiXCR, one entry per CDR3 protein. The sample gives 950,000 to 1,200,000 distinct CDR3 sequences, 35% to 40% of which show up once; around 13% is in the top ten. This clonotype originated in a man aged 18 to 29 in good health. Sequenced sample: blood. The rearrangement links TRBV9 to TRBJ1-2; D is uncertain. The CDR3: CGSSVGPQKWGYTF. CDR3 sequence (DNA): TGTGGCAGCAGCGTAGGGCCCCAGAAATGGGGCTACACCTTC.